The next 25 T cell receptor beta chains were all read from a single sample in a study of OX40 agonist ivuxolimab in advanced cancers. The data were produced by immunoSEQ multiplex PCR, yet TCRdb's version contains in-frame clones alone and is incomplete. The table includes tens of thousands of clones, about 93% detected once. Sample: CD4+ or CD8+ T cells sorted from blood, taken in a trial of the OX40 agonist ivuxolimab. These receptors all stem from an adult with an advanced solid tumor such as melanoma, head and neck, liver or kidney cancer.

The chain joins TRBV18 to TRBJ2-3, with 7 nucleotides matching TRBD2. The germline gives CDR1 KGHSH, CDR2 LQKENI. The CDR3 has 15 residues. Germline trimming cut 3 bases from V and 4 bases from J; bases unmatched to any gene: 7. The CDR3 spells CASSPSGTYADTQYF. CDR3 nucleotides: TGTGCCAGCTCACCGAGCGGGACCTATGCAGATACGCAGTATTTT.

The chain employs TRBV6-1 and TRBJ2-7; 11 nucleotides agree with TRBD2. V was clipped by 0 bases and J by 0 bases; unmatched bases: 4. Germline V gene lookup returns CDR1 MNHNS and CDR2 SASEGT. The CDR3 is made up of 17 amino acids. The CDR3 spells CASSEAPGTSGSYEQYF. In nucleotides, the CDR3 is TGTGCCAGCAGTGAAGCGCCCGGGACTAGCGGCTCCTACGAGCAGTACTTC.

J is TRBJ2-7 and V is TRBV11-2, with D perhaps given as TRBD1 or TRBD2 (6 bases each). There are 15 residues in the CDR3. Looked up from germline, CDR1 is SGHAT and CDR2 is FQNNGV. V was trimmed by 1 base and J by 2 bases, leaving 12 bases between them. CDR3 sequence reads: CASSLGLGGTYEQYF. Written as DNA, the CDR3 is TGTGCCAGCAGCTTAGGCCTCGGGGGCACCTACGAGCAGTACTTC.

This clone was counted once. This rearrangement joins TRBV28 to TRBJ2-6; 7 bases map to TRBD1. This CDR3 has 19 amino acids. Germline V gene lookup returns CDR1 MDHEN and CDR2 SYDVKM. J lost 0 bases, V lost 5 bases, and 13 bases had no gene match. This CDR3 reads CASSPIPGRGNSGANVLTF. The CDR3 coding sequence is TGTGCCAGCAGTCCGATCCCCGGCAGGGGGAACTCTGGGGCCAACGTCCTGACTTTC.

The genes are TRBV10-1 and TRBJ2-1; D ambiguous. Trimming stripped 3 bases from V and 0 bases from J, with 12 bases between. This CDR3 is 16 amino acids long. CDR1 and CDR2 (germline): WNHNN, SYGVQD (reference sequence). CDR3 DNA sequence: TGCGCCAGCAGTGATACTGTAGGGCTCTCCTACAATGAGCAGTTCTTC. This sequence encodes CASSDTVGLSYNEQFF.

The chain joins TRBV19 to TRBJ2-5, with 7 bases that match TRBD2. The germline CDR1 and CDR2 sequences are LNHDA and SQIVND (reference sequence). The CDR3 runs 13 residues. Unmatched junction bases numbered 8, after V lost 8 bases and J lost 5 bases. In DNA form, the CDR3 reads TGTGCCAGTTCGAGCAGGGAGGGGGAGACCCAGTACTTC. Translating gives CASSSREGETQYF.

The chain joins TRBV5-1 to TRBJ2-1, with 10 bases that match TRBD1. Germline CDR1 is SGHRS and CDR2 is YFSETQ. The CDR3 consists of 13 residues. The J segment lost 8 bases and the V segment lost 3 bases, leaving 2 bases of the junction unmatched. Written as DNA, the CDR3 is TGCGCCAGCAGCTCGGACAGGGGGGATGAGCAGTTCTTC. It encodes CASSSDRGDEQFF.

The chain is built from TRBV28 and TRBJ2-7; D unclear. Trimming removed 5 bases at V and 4 bases at J, with 12 bases between. The CDR3 extends over 13 amino acids. In germline, CDR1 is MDHEN, CDR2 SYDVKM. The CDR3 coding sequence is TGTGCCAGCAGTCGGACGAATCCATACGAGCAGTACTTC. Its protein product is CASSRTNPYEQYF.

The rearrangement uses TRBV5-1 and TRBJ1-4, with 7 bases matching TRBD1. Germline V gene sequence: CDR1 SGHRS, CDR2 YFSETQ. This CDR3 contains 14 residues. The J segment lost 5 bases and the V segment lost 3 bases, leaving 4 bases of the junction unmatched. The CDR3 spells CASSSGQTNEKLFF. CDR3 bases: TGCGCCAGCAGCTCGGGACAGACAAATGAAAAACTGTTTTTT.

This chain links TRBV5-1 with TRBJ2-7; D tentatively reads TRBD1 or TRBD2 (5 bases each). The V gene's germline CDR1 is SGHRS and CDR2 YFSETQ. The CDR3 covers 15 residues. V lost 0 bases and J 0 bases, leaving 10 bases between the germline ends. The CDR3 nucleotides read TGCGCCAGCAGCTTGGAGCAGGGACCCTCCTACGAGCAGTACTTC. This encodes CASSLEQGPSYEQYF. Based on the CDR3 plus reference TRBV5-1 and TRBJ2-7, the full variable domain is KAGVTQTPRYLIKTRGQQVTLSCSPISGHRSVSWYQQTPGQGLQFLFEYFSETQRNKGNFPGRFSGRQFSNSRSEMNVSTLELGDSALYLCASSLEQGPSYEQYFGPGTRLTVT.

V is TRBV7-9 and J is TRBJ1-4; TRBD1 matches at 8 bases. J gave up 7 bases and V 4 bases, and 5 bases lay outside the gene matches. CDR3 length equals 14 residues. The V gene's germline CDR1 is SEHNR and CDR2 FQNEAQ (reference sequence). CDR3 amino acids: CASSSDDRGEKLFF. In DNA form, the CDR3 reads TGTGCCAGCAGCTCCGATGACAGGGGTGAAAAACTGTTTTTT.

The chain carries TRBV4-2 and TRBJ2-2; perhaps D is TRBD1 or TRBD2 (6 bases each). The CDR3 has 15 amino acids. Per the germline V gene, CDR1 is LGHNA and CDR2 is YNFKEQ. V was clipped by 1 base and J by 6 bases, with 12 bases between them. The CDR3 nucleotides are TGTGCCAGCAGCCAAGTCTGGGGGGCTGCCGGGGAGCTGTTTTTT. Amino acids: CASSQVWGAAGELFF.

This clone was seen only once. The CDR3 here is CASRQKETQYF. CDR3 DNA sequence: TGTGCCAGCAGGCAAAAAGAGACCCAGTACTTC. J is TRBJ2-5 and V is TRBV2; no reliable D call. Germline CDR1 is SNHLY and CDR2 is FYNNEI. The V end was cut by 6 bases, the J end by 3 bases, with 5 bases between. The CDR3 is 11 amino acids. The full variable domain, with the rest looked up from reference TRBV2 and TRBJ2-5, is EPEVTQTPSHQVTQMGQEVILRCVPISNHLYFYWYRQILGQKVEFLVSFYNNEISEKSEIFDDQFSVERPDGSNFTLKIRSTKLEDSAMYFCASRQKETQYFGPGTRLLVL.

V and J are TRBV19 and TRBJ2-2, with 9 nucleotides matching TRBD1. The germline CDR1 and CDR2 sequences are LNHDA and SQIVND (reference sequence). The CDR3 covers 17 residues. The V gene end was trimmed by 6 bases and the J gene end by 4 bases; junction bases not matched to a gene: 12. CDR3 in amino acids: CASSPPPGQGGTGELFF. CDR3 in DNA: TGTGCCAGTAGCCCTCCTCCGGGACAGGGTGGCACCGGGGAGCTGTTTTTT. Complete variable domain (other parts from reference TRBV19 and TRBJ2-2): DGGITQSPKYLFRKEGQNVTLSCEQNLNHDAMYWYRQDPGQGLRLIYYSQIVNDFQKGDIAEGYSVSREKKESFPLTVTSAQKNPTAFYLCASSPPPGQGGTGELFFGEGSRLTVL.

The chain carries TRBV29-1 and TRBJ1-4; perhaps TRBD1 as D (5 bases). This CDR3 contains 13 residues. Germline V lookup: CDR1 SQVTM, CDR2 ANQGSEA. Trimming took 1 base from V and 10 from J, leaving 13 bases between them. The DNA for the CDR3 is TGCAGCGTTGAAGGGGCAGGGTTGGGAAAACTGTTTTTT. Its translation is CSVEGAGLGKLFF.

The CDR3 nucleotides are TGTGCCAGCAGCTTCTGGACCTCCACAGATACGCAGTATTTT. The encoded protein is CASSFWTSTDTQYF. The chain employs TRBV7-9 and TRBJ2-3; D ambiguous. The V end lost 3 bases, the J end lost 2 bases, and 9 bases lay between the germline ends. Per germline, CDR1 SEHNR and CDR2 FQNEAQ (reference sequence). CDR3 length equals 14 residues.

V is TRBV28 and J is TRBJ2-3, with D hard to call. CDR3 length equals 14 residues. Germline lookup yields CDR1 MDHEN and CDR2 SYDVKM. V lost 6 bases and J 0 bases, leaving 10 bases between the germline ends. The CDR3 is CASSDAPSTDTQYF. The CDR3 DNA reads as TGTGCCAGCAGCGACGCGCCTAGCACAGATACGCAGTATTTT.

V usage is TRBV9 and J usage is TRBJ1-1; D is undetermined. This CDR3 region has 15 residues. The germline gives CDR1 SGDLS, CDR2 YYNGEE. The V end was cut by 0 bases, the J end by 4 bases, with 13 bases between. CDR3 nucleotides: TGTGCCAGCAGCGTAGCTGCGGCAGGAGGCACTGAAGCTTTCTTT. It translates to CASSVAAAGGTEAFF. Full variable domain (remainder filled in from reference TRBV9 and TRBJ1-1): DSGVTQTPKHLITATGQRVTLRCSPRSGDLSVYWYQQSLDQGLQFLIQYYNGEERAKGNILERFSAQQFPDLHSELNLSSLELGDSALYFCASSVAAAGGTEAFFGQGTRLTVV.

In this sample, this clone turned up once. This chain connects TRBV25-1 to TRBJ2-7, with a weak D call TRBD2 (6 bases). Germline V gene sequence: CDR1 MGHDK, CDR2 SYGVNS. The V gene lost 4 bases and the J gene lost 5 bases, with 18 bases spanning the gap. This CDR3 has 15 residues. CDR3 sequence (DNA): TGTGCCAGCAGTGCCCTGACTAGTCCGTTCGACGAGCAGTACTTC. Its translation is CASSALTSPFDEQYF.

The V gene is TRBV7-2, the J gene TRBJ1-1, with 8 bases that match TRBD1. After removal of 5 bases from V and 4 bases from J, the junction contained 9 bases not matched to a gene. Germline V CDR1 and CDR2: SGHTA, FQGNSA. This CDR3 comprises 15 residues. This chain's CDR3 is CASSLVQGVGTEAFF. CDR3 coding DNA: TGTGCCAGCAGCCTAGTACAGGGGGTGGGCACTGAAGCTTTCTTT.

The chain recombines TRBV5-1 with TRBJ1-4; D gene uncertain. Per germline, CDR1 SGHRS and CDR2 YFSETQ. This CDR3 contains 14 residues. Trimming pared 2 bases from V and 8 bases from J, leaving 13 bases between. The CDR3 coding sequence is TGCGCCAGCAGCTTCGTATCGGGAGAAGAAAAACTGTTTTTT. Its translation is CASSFVSGEEKLFF.

V gene TRBV7-2 combines with J gene TRBJ2-3; possible D gene TRBD2, 7 bases. The CDR3 length is 15 residues. Germline values: CDR1 SGHTA, CDR2 FQGNSA. V was clipped by 5 bases and J by 1 base, with 13 bases between them. The CDR3 coding sequence is TGTGCCAGCAGCGGGGGGGCAGTACGCACAGATACGCAGTATTTT. Translating gives CASSGGAVRTDTQYF.

The V gene is TRBV2, the J gene TRBJ2-1, with D tentatively TRBD1 (6 bases). V was cut by 6 bases and J by 12 bases, with 12 bases left in between. Looked up from germline, CDR1 is SNHLY and CDR2 is FYNNEI. The CDR3 is made up of 11 amino acids. CDR3 nucleotide sequence: TGTGCCAGCAGCGCCGGGACACGGCAGTTCTTC. Amino acids: CASSAGTRQFF.

V gene TRBV6-5 combines with J gene TRBJ1-2; D ambiguous. Germline CDR1 reads MNHEY; CDR2 reads SVGAGI. Trimming shortened V by 5 bases and J by 4 bases, and 8 bases separated the two germline ends. The CDR3 length is 12 residues. The CDR3 DNA reads TGTGCCAGCAGTAGAAAGACCTATGGCTACACCTTC. Protein product: CASSRKTYGYTF.

The chain combines TRBV7-8 with TRBJ1-4; D ambiguous. CDR1 and CDR2 from the germline V gene are SGHVS and FQNEAQ. The CDR3 runs 15 residues. With 4 bases removed from V and 4 bases from J, the gap between germline ends came to 13 bases. In DNA form, the CDR3 reads TGTGCCAGCAGCTCCTCCCAGGTGCTTAATGAAAAACTGTTTTTT. This encodes CASSSSQVLNEKLFF.